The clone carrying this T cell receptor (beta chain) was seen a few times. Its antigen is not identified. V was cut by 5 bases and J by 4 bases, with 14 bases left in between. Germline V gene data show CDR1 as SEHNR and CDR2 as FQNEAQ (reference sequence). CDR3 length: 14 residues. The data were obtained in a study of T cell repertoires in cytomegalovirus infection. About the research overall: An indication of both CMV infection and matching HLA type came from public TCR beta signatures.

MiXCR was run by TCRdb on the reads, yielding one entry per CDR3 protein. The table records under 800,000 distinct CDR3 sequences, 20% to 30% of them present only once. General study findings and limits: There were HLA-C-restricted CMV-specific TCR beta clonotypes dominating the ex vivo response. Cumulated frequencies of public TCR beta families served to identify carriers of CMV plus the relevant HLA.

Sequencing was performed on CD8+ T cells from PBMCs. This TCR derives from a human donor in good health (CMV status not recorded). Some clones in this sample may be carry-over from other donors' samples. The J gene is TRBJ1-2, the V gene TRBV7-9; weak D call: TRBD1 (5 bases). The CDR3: CASSRTPDSYGYTF. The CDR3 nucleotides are TGTGCCAGCAGCCGGACACCCGACTCCTATGGCTACACCTTC.